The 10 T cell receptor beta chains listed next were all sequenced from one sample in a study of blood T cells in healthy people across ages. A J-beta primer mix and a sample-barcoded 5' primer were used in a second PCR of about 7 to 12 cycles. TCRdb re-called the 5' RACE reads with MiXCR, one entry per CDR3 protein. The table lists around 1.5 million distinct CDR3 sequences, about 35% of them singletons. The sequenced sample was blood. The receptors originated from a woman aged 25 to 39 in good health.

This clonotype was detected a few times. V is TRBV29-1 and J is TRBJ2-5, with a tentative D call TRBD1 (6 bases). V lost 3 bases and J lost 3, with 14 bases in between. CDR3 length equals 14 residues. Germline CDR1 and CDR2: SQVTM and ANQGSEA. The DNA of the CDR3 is TGCAGCGTTGACATCGGGACAAAAAAAGAGACCCAGTACTTC. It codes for CSVDIGTKKETQYF.

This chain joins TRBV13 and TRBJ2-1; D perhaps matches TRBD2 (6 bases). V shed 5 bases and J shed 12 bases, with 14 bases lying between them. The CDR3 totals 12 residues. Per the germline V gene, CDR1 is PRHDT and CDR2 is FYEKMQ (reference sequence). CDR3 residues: CASSPRGSGQFF. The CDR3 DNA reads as TGTGCCAGCAGCCCTCGGGGGAGTGGGCAGTTCTTC.

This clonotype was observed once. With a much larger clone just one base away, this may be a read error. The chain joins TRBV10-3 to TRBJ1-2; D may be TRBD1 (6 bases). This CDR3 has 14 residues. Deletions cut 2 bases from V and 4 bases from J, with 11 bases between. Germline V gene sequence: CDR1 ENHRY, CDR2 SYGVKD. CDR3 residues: CAISEGGFVYGYTF. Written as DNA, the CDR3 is TGTGCCATCAGTGAGGGGGGCTTCGTCTATGGCTACACCTTC.

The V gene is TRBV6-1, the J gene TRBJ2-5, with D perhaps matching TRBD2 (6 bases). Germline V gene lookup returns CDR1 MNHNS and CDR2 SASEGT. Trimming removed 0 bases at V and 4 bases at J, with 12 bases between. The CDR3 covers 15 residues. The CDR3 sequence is CASSEAALAIETQYF. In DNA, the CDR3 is TGTGCCAGCAGTGAAGCCGCCCTAGCGATAGAGACCCAGTACTTC.

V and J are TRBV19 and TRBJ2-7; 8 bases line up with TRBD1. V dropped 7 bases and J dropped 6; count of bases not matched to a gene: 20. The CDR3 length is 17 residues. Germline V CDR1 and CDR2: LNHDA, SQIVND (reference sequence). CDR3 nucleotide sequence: TGTGCCAGTAATAGGAGGAAAGACGGGACAGGCGAGATCGAGCAGTACTTC. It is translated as CASNRRKDGTGEIEQYF.

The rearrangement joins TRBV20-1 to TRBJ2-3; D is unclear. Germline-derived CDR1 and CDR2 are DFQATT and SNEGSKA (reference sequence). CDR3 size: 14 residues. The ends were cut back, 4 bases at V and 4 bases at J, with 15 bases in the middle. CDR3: CSAKALGLPDTQYF. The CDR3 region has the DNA TGCAGTGCTAAAGCCCTCGGGCTCCCAGATACGCAGTATTTT.

The CDR3 nucleotides read TGCAGTGCTACACCGGGACAGGGAGGTGAAAAACTGTTTTTT. This sequence encodes CSATPGQGGEKLFF. The J gene is TRBJ1-4, the V gene TRBV20-1; TRBD1 matches at 9 bases. Germline trimming cut 4 bases from V and 7 bases from J; bases unmatched to any gene: 7. The CDR3 is 14 amino acids. Germline loops: CDR1 DFQATT, CDR2 SNEGSKA (reference sequence).

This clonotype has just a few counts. CDR3 in amino acids: CASSVGGGGNTQETQYF. Here the CDR3 DNA reads TGTGCCAGCAGCGTAGGAGGTGGCGGGAATACGCAAGAGACCCAGTACTTC. The chain has TRBV9 and TRBJ2-5, with D perhaps TRBD2 (6 bases). From germline, CDR1 is SGDLS and CDR2 YYNGEE. The CDR3 is made up of 17 amino acids. V was clipped by 0 bases and J by 2 bases, with 17 bases between them.

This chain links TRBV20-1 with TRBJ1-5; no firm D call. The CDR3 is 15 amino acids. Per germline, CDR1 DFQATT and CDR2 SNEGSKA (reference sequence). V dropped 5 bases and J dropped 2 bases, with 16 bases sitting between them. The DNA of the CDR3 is TGCAGTGCTTTAACTTCGGCCCGGGGCAATCAGCCCCAGCATTTT. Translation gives CSALTSARGNQPQHF.

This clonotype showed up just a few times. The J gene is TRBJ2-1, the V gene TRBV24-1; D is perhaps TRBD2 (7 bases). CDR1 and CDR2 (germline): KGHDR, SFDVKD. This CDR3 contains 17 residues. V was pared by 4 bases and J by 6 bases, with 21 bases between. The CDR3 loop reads CATSDRWTAPGGNEQFF. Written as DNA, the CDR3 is TGTGCCACCAGTGACCGCTGGACAGCCCCGGGGGGCAATGAGCAGTTCTTC.